The 28 T cell receptor beta chains below were found in one sample sequenced in a study of T cell responses to AZD1222 COVID-19 vaccine. Sequencing was performed with immunoSEQ multiplex PCR; in TCRdb, only in-frame clones are kept and a portion is missing. The table has roughly 150,000 clones, less than 95% seen once; the top ten hold about 5.9%. The sequencing used peripheral blood, collected 28 days after the second AZD1222 dose. The receptors were sampled from an adult who received the AZD1222 COVID-19 vaccine.

This clone was counted between two and nine times. The genes are TRBV28 and TRBJ1-5, with D possibly matching TRBD1 (6 bases). The CDR3 sequence is 16 residues long. Germline V gives CDR1 MDHEN, CDR2 SYDVKM. The V gene lost 5 bases and the J gene lost 1 base, with 15 bases spanning the gap. The DNA of the CDR3 is TGTGCCAGCAGTAGCGGGGACCAGGGGAGCAATCAGCCCCAGCATTTT. Its translation: CASSSGDQGSNQPQHF.

The V call is TRBV19, the J call TRBJ1-6, with D possibly matching TRBD1 (6 bases). The CDR3 spans 13 residues. Germline V gene data show CDR1 as LNHDA and CDR2 as SQIVND (reference sequence). Trimming stripped 7 bases from V and 10 bases from J, with 14 bases between. CDR3 bases: TGTGCCAGTAAAACAGGGATGCGGTCACCCCTCCACTTT. The encoded protein is CASKTGMRSPLHF. Combining the CDR3 with reference TRBV19 and TRBJ1-6 gives the whole variable domain DGGITQSPKYLFRKEGQNVTLSCEQNLNHDAMYWYRQDPGQGLRLIYYSQIVNDFQKGDIAEGYSVSREKKESFPLTVTSAQKNPTAFYLCASKTGMRSPLHFGNGTRLTVT.

V gene TRBV30 combines with J gene TRBJ2-3; D might be TRBD1 or TRBD2, each matching 5 bases. The CDR3 has 18 residues. V lost 0 bases to trimming and J lost 4 bases, with 23 bases between them. From germline, CDR1 is GTSNPN and CDR2 SVGIG (reference sequence). The CDR3 DNA sequence: TGTGCCTGGAGTGTAAGGGGTTCTGGGCGGGTAGCATCAGATACGCAGTATTTT. Its protein product is CAWSVRGSGRVASDTQYF.

The V and J genes are TRBV5-8 and TRBJ1-2, with 9 bases fitting TRBD1. Germline-derived CDR1 and CDR2 are SGHTS and YDEGEE. The CDR3 has 15 amino acids. After removal of 2 bases from V and 4 bases from J, the junction contained 6 bases not matched to a gene. In DNA, the CDR3 is TGTGCCAGCAGCTTTCGTTCACAGGGGGCCTATGGCTACACCTTC. Amino acids: CASSFRSQGAYGYTF.

The chain employs TRBV7-2 and TRBJ1-1; the D is unclear. Germline lookup yields CDR1 SGHTA and CDR2 FQGNSA. V was clipped by 5 bases and J by 0 bases, with 10 bases between them. This CDR3 contains 14 residues. The CDR3 protein is CASSLRSLNTEAFF. CDR3 nucleotide sequence: TGTGCCAGCAGCCTAAGATCCTTGAACACTGAAGCTTTCTTT.

This chain uses TRBV5-4 with TRBJ2-7; 9 bases are shared with TRBD1. Germline CDR1 SGHNT, CDR2 YYREEE (reference sequence). Germline trimming cut 4 bases from V and 11 bases from J; bases unmatched to any gene: 16. This CDR3 spans 15 amino acids. The chain's CDR3 is CASSPKTDGTGKEYF. The DNA for the CDR3 is TGTGCCAGCAGCCCCAAGACGGACGGGACAGGGAAGGAGTACTTC.

The V gene is TRBV19, the J gene TRBJ2-7; the match to TRBD1 covers 10 bases. Looked up from germline, CDR1 is LNHDA and CDR2 is SQIVND (reference sequence). The CDR3 has 14 amino acids. V lost 5 bases to trimming and J lost 2 bases; unmatched junction nucleotides: 3. The CDR3 loop reads CASSGQGGAYEQYF. The CDR3 DNA follows: TGTGCCAGTAGTGGACAGGGGGGGGCCTACGAGCAGTACTTC.

CDR3 region: CAISESTGRGGSYNEQFF. DNA of the CDR3: TGTGCCATCAGTGAGTCGACAGGGCGGGGGGGTTCCTACAATGAGCAGTTCTTC. The chain combines TRBV10-3 with TRBJ2-1; TRBD2 matches at 9 bases. This CDR3 contains 18 residues. Germline lookup yields CDR1 ENHRY and CDR2 SYGVKD. V was pared by 0 bases and J by 1 base, with 7 bases of the junction left unmatched.

The chain has TRBV21-1 and TRBJ1-4. TRBV21-1 is a listed pseudogene. The CDR3 is 17 residues long. The CDR3 DNA is TGTGCCAGCAGCAAAAGGGGGGGGATCGCAACTAATGAAAAACTGTTTTTT. Translated: CASSKRGGIATNEKLFF.

This sequence joins TRBV6-4 and TRBJ2-1; 15 bases are shared with TRBD2. The V gene end was trimmed by 6 bases and the J gene end by 8 bases; junction bases not matched to a gene: 8. Germline lookup yields CDR1 MRHNA and CDR2 SNTAGT. The CDR3 spans 16 residues. In DNA, the CDR3 is TGTGCCAGCAGCTCCGGGACTAGCGGGAGGTCCGATGAGCAGTTCTTC. It codes for CASSSGTSGRSDEQFF.

This clone was seen just once. The chain is built from TRBV25-1 and TRBJ2-5, with TRBD2 matching over 10 bases. Germline CDR1 MGHDK, CDR2 SYGVNS. The junction had 6 bases not matched to a gene; V was cut back by 1 base and J by 4 bases. The CDR3 spans 16 residues. The CDR3 DNA sequence: TGTGCCAGCAGTGAATGGGGGTTAGCGGGAGGAGAGACCCAGTACTTC. The encoded protein is CASSEWGLAGGETQYF.

V gene TRBV30 combines with J gene TRBJ2-7, with D maybe TRBD1 (5 bases). Trimming cost V 5 bases and J 3 bases, with 11 bases left between them. There are 12 residues in the CDR3. From germline, CDR1 is GTSNPN and CDR2 SVGIG (reference sequence). In DNA form, the CDR3 reads TGTGCCTGGGGAGACAGTCGCTACGAGCAGTACTTC. Translating gives CAWGDSRYEQYF.

In this sample, this clone turned up once. V is TRBV19 and J is TRBJ1-2; D may be TRBD1 (6 bases). The V end was cut by 2 bases, the J end by 4 bases, with 14 bases between. The CDR3 runs to 15 residues. CDR1 LNHDA and CDR2 SQIVND come from the germline V gene (reference sequence). The CDR3 loop is CASSILDRSSYGYTF. As DNA, the CDR3 is TGTGCCAGTAGTATATTAGACAGGTCCTCCTATGGCTACACCTTC.

V and J are TRBV28 and TRBJ1-1; no clear D gene. This CDR3 has 13 residues. Germline V CDR1 and CDR2: MDHEN, SYDVKM. The ends were cut back, 5 bases at V and 5 bases at J, with 12 bases in the middle. CDR3: CASSRFSGTEAFF. The CDR3 DNA is TGTGCCAGCAGTCGTTTTTCGGGAACTGAAGCTTTCTTT.

This rearrangement joins TRBV14 to TRBJ2-5; TRBD2 agrees at 7 bases. The V and J ends lost 0 bases and 5 bases, in that order; junction bases with no gene match: 6. Germline V gives CDR1 SGHDN, CDR2 FVKESK. The CDR3 contains 15 residues. CDR3 protein: CASSQDRAGVETQYF. DNA for the CDR3: TGTGCCAGCAGCCAAGATCGGGCGGGGGTGGAGACCCAGTACTTC. Combining the CDR3 with reference TRBV14 and TRBJ2-5 gives the whole variable domain EAGVTQFPSHSVIEKGQTVTLRCDPISGHDNLYWYRRVMGKEIKFLLHFVKESKQDESGMPNNRFLAERTGGTYSTLKVQPAELEDSGVYFCASSQDRAGVETQYFGPGTRLLVL.

The chain recombines TRBV2 with TRBJ2-7; 7 positions match TRBD1. This CDR3 region has 13 residues. Germline V gives CDR1 SNHLY, CDR2 FYNNEI. Trimming at V came to 6 bases and at J to 4 bases, leaving 6 bases not matched to a gene. The DNA for the CDR3 is TGTGCCAGCAGGCGAGACAGGGTATACGAGCAGTACTTC. This translates into CASRRDRVYEQYF.

The J gene is TRBJ2-3, the V gene TRBV4-1; D is possibly TRBD2 (5 bases). Per germline, CDR1 MGHRA and CDR2 YSYEKL. V lost 1 base to trimming and J lost 11 bases, with 19 bases between them. This CDR3 has 15 amino acids. In nucleotides, the CDR3 is TGCGCCAGCAGCCAAGGGGTCTCGGGGAAAAGTGAGCAGTATTTT. This translates into CASSQGVSGKSEQYF.

This sequence joins TRBV5-4 and TRBJ1-6; D unclear. The CDR3 has 15 residues. CDR1 and CDR2 (germline): SGHNT, YYREEE (reference sequence). V was shortened by 0 bases and J by 9 bases, with 13 bases between the two germline ends. CDR3 DNA sequence: TGTGCCAGCAGCTTGGACGCAACCCGGGGTTCACCCCTCCACTTT. Amino acid sequence: CASSLDATRGSPLHF.

This rearrangement joins TRBV6-6 to TRBJ2-2, with 8 bases aligning to TRBD1. This CDR3 contains 16 residues. Germline V lookup: CDR1 MNHNY, CDR2 SVGAGI (reference sequence). With 4 bases clipped from V and 4 bases from J, the junction kept 8 bases outside the gene matches. CDR3 coding DNA: TGTGCCAGCAGTTTACTGGCCGGACAGGGCACCGGGGAGCTGTTTTTT. Translation: CASSLLAGQGTGELFF.

The chain carries TRBV10-3 and TRBJ2-1; D is unclear. Germline V lookup: CDR1 ENHRY, CDR2 SYGVKD. V dropped 6 bases and J dropped 7 bases, with 16 bases sitting between them. This CDR3 comprises 14 residues. The CDR3 spells CAIRQSQGGNEQFF. CDR3 bases: TGTGCCATCAGGCAGAGTCAAGGCGGTAATGAGCAGTTCTTC.

V usage is TRBV6-5 and J usage is TRBJ1-5; weak D call: TRBD1 (5 bases). The V and J ends lost 6 bases and 5 bases respectively, with 8 bases between them. Germline V gives CDR1 MNHEY, CDR2 SVGAGI. There are 12 residues in the CDR3. Here the CDR3 DNA reads TGTGCCAGCAGAGACAGCGATCAGCCCCAGCATTTT. Its translation: CASRDSDQPQHF.

The rearrangement joins TRBV7-2 to TRBJ2-1, with TRBD2 matching 11 bases. The CDR3 is 18 amino acids. V gave up 5 bases and J gave up 10 bases; unmatched junction bases: 19. Germline-derived CDR1 and CDR2 are SGHTA and FQGNSA. The CDR3 loop is CASSPQVKIAGGRGEQFF. The DNA for the CDR3 is TGTGCCAGCAGCCCCCAAGTGAAGATAGCGGGGGGGCGAGGGGAGCAGTTCTTC. Drawing the rest from reference TRBV7-2 and TRBJ2-1, the complete variable domain is GAGVSQSPSNKVTEKGKDVELRCDPISGHTALYWYRQSLGQGLEFLIYFQGNSAPDKSGLPSDRFSAERTGGSVSTLTIQRTQQEDSAVYLCASSPQVKIAGGRGEQFFGPGTRLTVL.

A single count supports this clone. V and J are TRBV27 and TRBJ2-4; D assignment may be TRBD1 or TRBD2 (5 bases each). The germline V and J ends were trimmed by 3 bases and 6 bases, with 15 bases remaining between them. CDR1 is MNHEY and CDR2 is SMNVEV in the germline V gene (reference sequence). The CDR3 is 15 residues long. CDR3 protein: CASSFFQGARNIQYF. In DNA form, the CDR3 reads TGTGCCAGCAGTTTTTTTCAGGGAGCTAGAAACATTCAGTACTTC.

The chain joins TRBV27 to TRBJ1-6, with D maybe TRBD1 (5 bases). The germline V gene has CDR1 MNHEY and CDR2 SMNVEV (reference sequence). V lost 4 bases to trimming and J lost 4 bases, with 11 bases between them. CDR3 length: 15 residues. DNA for the CDR3: TGTGCCAGCAGTTCACAAGACAGTTATAATTCACCCCTCCACTTT. Translation gives CASSSQDSYNSPLHF.

The CDR3 loop reads CASTQNTDTQYF. The CDR3 region has the DNA TGTGCCAGCACCCAAAACACAGATACGCAGTATTTT. The chain employs TRBV12-3 or TRBV12-4 and TRBJ2-3; D remains ambiguous. V was shortened by 7 bases and J by 2 bases, with 7 bases between the two germline ends. The CDR3 runs 12 residues.

The chain recombines TRBV10-3 with TRBJ2-7; possible D gene TRBD2, 6 bases. This CDR3 is 14 amino acids long. The V gene's germline CDR1 is ENHRY and CDR2 SYGVKD. The V and J ends lost 6 bases and 4 bases respectively, with 16 bases between them. In nucleotides, the CDR3 is TGTGCCATCAGCCCTTCTGCGGCGGGGTACGAGCAGTACTTC. This translates into CAISPSAAGYEQYF.

This chain uses TRBV19 with TRBJ2-7; 9 nucleotides line up with TRBD1. Germline V lookup: CDR1 LNHDA, CDR2 SQIVND (reference sequence). V lost 6 bases and J lost 0; bases outside the gene matches: 6. This CDR3 is built from 15 residues. The CDR3 here is CASRPGTGSSYEQYF. The CDR3 nucleotides read TGTGCCAGTAGACCCGGGACAGGGAGCTCCTACGAGCAGTACTTC.

The chain carries TRBV3-1 (or the pseudogene TRBV3-2) and TRBJ2-5; a weak D match, TRBD1 (5 bases). V was cut by 1 base and J by 4 bases, with 13 bases left in between. The CDR3 has 15 residues. Germline V lookup: CDR1 LGHDT, CDR2 YNNKEL (reference sequence). The CDR3 region has the DNA TGTGCCAGCAGCCAAGGTACGCAGGGTCGAGAGACCCAGTACTTC. Protein: CASSQGTQGRETQYF.